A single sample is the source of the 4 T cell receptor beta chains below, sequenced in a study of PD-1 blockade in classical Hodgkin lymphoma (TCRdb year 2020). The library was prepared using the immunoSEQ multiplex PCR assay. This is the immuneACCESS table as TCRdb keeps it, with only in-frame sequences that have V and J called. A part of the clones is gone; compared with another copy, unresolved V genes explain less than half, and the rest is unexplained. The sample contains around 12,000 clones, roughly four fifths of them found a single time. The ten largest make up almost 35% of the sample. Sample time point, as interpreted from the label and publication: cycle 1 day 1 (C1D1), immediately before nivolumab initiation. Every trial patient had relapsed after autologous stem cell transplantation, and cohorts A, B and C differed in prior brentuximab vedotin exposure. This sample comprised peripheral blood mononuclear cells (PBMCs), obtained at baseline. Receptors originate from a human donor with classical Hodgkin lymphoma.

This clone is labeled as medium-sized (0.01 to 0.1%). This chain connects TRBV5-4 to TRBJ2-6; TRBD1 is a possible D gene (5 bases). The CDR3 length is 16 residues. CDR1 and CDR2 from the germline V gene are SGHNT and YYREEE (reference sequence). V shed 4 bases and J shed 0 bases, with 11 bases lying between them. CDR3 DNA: TGTGCCAGCAGCGCTGGGGCTGCCTCTGGGGCCAACGTCCTGACTTTC. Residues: CASSAGAASGANVLTF.

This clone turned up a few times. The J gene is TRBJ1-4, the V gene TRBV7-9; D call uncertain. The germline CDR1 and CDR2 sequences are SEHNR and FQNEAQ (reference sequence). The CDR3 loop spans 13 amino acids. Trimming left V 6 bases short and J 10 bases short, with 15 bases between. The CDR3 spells CASRPGSSGKLFF. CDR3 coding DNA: TGTGCCAGCAGACCGGGAAGTTCGGGAAAACTGTTTTTT.

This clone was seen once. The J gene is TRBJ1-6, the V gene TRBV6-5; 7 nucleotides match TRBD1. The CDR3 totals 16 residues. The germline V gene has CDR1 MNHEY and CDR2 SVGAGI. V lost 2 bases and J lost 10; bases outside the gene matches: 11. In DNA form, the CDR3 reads TGTGCCAGCAGTTACGGGGGCGACAGGGTTCGGTCACCCCTCCACTTT. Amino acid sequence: CASSYGGDRVRSPLHF.

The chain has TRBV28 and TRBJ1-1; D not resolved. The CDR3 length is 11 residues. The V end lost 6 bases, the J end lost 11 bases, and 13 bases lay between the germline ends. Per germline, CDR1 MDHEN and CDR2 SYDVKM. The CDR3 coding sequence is TGTGCCAGCAGCCCAGACATCGGCGCTTTCTTT. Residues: CASSPDIGAFF. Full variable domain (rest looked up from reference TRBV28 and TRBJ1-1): DVKVTQSSRYLVKRTGEKVFLECVQDMDHENMFWYRQDPGLGLRLIYFSYDVKMKEKGDIPEGYSVSREKKERFSLILESASTNQTSMYLCASSPDIGAFFGQGTRLTVV.